The sequence of this T cell receptor (beta chain) was determined in a study of cytomegalovirus exposure and HLA in healthy donors. Regarding the study as a whole: The listing of roughly 160 TCR beta chains classed them as cytomegalovirus-associated.

Germline lookup yields CDR1 LGHNA and CDR2 YSLEER. CDR3 size: 16 residues. The trim removed 5 bases at V and 4 bases at J, leaving 6 bases unmatched. This clone was detected only a few times. What it binds is not known. With 60 Vbeta and 13 Jbeta primers, the PCR was carried out. Measured with immunoSEQ multiplex PCR; TCRdb has only the in-frame clones, and not every one. Counted here are around 150,000 clones, less than 9.5% occurring once; the ten biggest clones make up 1.5% to 2%. Sequenced material: PBMCs. V is TRBV4-3 and J is TRBJ2-2; 11 positions match TRBD2. This clonotype was sampled from a male donor in good health and CMV-seronegative. CDR3 sequence (DNA): TGCGCCAGCAGCTACGGGACTAGCGGCACCACCGGGGAGCTGTTTTTT. This sequence encodes CASSYGTSGTTGELFF.